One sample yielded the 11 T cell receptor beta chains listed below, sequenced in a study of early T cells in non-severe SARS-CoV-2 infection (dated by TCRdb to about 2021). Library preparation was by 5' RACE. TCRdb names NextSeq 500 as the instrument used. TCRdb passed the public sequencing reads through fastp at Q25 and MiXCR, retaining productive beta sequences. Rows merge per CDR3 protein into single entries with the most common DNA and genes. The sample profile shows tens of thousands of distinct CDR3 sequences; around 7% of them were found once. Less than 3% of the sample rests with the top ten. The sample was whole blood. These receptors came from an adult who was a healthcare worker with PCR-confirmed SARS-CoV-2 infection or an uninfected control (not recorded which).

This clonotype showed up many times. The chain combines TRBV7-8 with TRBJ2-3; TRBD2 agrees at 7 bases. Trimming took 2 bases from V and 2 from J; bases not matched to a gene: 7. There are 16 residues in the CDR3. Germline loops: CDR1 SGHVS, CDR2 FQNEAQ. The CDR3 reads CASSLRAGTNTDTQYF. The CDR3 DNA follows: TGTGCCAGCAGCTTACGAGCGGGGACTAACACAGATACGCAGTATTTT.

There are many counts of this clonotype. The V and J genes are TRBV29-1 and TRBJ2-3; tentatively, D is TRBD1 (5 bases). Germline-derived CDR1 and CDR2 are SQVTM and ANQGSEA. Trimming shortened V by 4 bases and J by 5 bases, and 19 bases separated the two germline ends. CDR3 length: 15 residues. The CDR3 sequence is CSVGYTGKNVDTQYF. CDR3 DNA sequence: TGCAGCGTTGGGTATACAGGAAAGAATGTAGATACGCAGTATTTT.

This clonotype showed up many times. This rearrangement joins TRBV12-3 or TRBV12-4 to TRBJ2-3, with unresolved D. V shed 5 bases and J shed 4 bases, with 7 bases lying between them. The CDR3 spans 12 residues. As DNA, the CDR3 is TGTGCCAGCAGTGCGTGGTCAGATACGCAGTATTTT. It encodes CASSAWSDTQYF.

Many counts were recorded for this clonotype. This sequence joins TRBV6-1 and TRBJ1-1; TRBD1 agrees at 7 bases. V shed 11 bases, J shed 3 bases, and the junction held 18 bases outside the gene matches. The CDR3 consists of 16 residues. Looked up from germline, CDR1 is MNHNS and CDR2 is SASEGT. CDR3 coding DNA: TGTGCCCTAACCCCGGGGAGGGGGCGGAGGGACACTGAAGCTTTCTTT. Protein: CALTPGRGRRDTEAFF.

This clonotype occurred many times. The CDR3 protein is CASSQTVQETQYF. The CDR3 DNA sequence: TGTGCCAGCAGCCAGACAGTACAAGAGACCCAGTACTTC. The chain employs TRBV7-2 and TRBJ2-5; D might be TRBD1 (5 bases). Trimming removed 5 bases from V and 2 bases from J, with 9 bases in between. The CDR3 runs to 13 residues. Germline V gene sequence: CDR1 SGHTA, CDR2 FQGNSA.

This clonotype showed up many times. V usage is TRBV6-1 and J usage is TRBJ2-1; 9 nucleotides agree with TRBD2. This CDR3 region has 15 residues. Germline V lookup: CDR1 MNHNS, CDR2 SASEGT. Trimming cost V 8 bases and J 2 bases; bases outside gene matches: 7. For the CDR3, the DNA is TGTGCCAGCGGCTACGGGACTAGCCCCTACAATGAGCAGTTCTTC. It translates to CASGYGTSPYNEQFF.

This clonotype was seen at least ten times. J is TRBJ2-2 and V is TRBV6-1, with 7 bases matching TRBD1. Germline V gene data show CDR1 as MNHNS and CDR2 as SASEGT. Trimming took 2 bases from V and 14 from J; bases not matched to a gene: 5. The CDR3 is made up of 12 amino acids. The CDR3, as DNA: TGTGCCAGCAGTGAACCCGACAGGGTTCTGTTTTTT. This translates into CASSEPDRVLFF.

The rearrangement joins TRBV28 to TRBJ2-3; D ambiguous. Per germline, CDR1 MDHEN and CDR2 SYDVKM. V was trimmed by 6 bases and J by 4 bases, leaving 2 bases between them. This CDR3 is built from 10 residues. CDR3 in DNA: TGTGCCAGCAGGTCAGATACGCAGTATTTT. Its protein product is CASRSDTQYF.

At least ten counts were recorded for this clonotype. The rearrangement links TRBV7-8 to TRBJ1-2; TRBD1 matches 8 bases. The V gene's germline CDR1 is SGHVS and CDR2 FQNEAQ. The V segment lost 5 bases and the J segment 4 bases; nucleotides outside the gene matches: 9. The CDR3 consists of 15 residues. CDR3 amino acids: CASSERTGTAYGYTF. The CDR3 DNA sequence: TGTGCCAGCAGCGAACGGACAGGGACAGCCTATGGCTACACCTTC.

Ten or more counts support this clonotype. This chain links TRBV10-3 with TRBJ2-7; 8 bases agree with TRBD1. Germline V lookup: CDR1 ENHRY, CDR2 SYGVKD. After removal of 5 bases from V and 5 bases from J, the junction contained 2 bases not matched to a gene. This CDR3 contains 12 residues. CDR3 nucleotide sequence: TGTGCCATCAGTCAGGGGGCTGACGAGCAGTACTTC. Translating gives CAISQGADEQYF.

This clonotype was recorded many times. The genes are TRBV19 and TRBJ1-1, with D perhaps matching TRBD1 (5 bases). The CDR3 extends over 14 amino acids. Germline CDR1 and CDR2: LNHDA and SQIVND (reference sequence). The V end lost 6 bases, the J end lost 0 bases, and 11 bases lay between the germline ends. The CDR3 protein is CASRTGHMNTEAFF. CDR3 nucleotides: TGTGCCAGTAGAACAGGACACATGAACACTGAAGCTTTCTTT. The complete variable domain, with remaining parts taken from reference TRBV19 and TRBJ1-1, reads DGGITQSPKYLFRKEGQNVTLSCEQNLNHDAMYWYRQDPGQGLRLIYYSQIVNDFQKGDIAEGYSVSREKKESFPLTVTSAQKNPTAFYLCASRTGHMNTEAFFGQGTRLTVV.